This T cell receptor (beta chain) was captured in a study of spatial heterogeneity in lung cancer. Background on the study: A unique TCR and UMI combination showed up more than ten times in raw reads, on average. Study-wide results and limits: The study found that expanded intratumoral alpha and beta TCR counts tracked tumor mutation counts.

This clonotype was observed at least ten times. Its antigen is unknown. V was clipped by 6 bases and J by 8 bases; unmatched bases: 8. The CDR3 consists of 14 residues. Germline V CDR1 and CDR2: DFQATT, SNEGSKA (reference sequence). Time point defined: sample taken at primary tumor resection. Donors were over 70 untreated early-stage non-small cell lung cancer patients. Tumor, nontumor lung or frozen PBMC supplied whole RNA that was sequenced unsorted. TCRdb independently ran MiXCR on the 5' RACE reads; one entry per CDR3 protein. The profile shows fewer than 20,000 distinct CDR3 sequences, roughly 6% of them singletons.

The chain employs TRBV20-1 and TRBJ2-1, with TRBD2 matching over 12 bases. The source of this sequence is a female donor with early-stage non-small cell lung cancer. This specimen consisted of lung tumor tissue, obtained at surgery. The CDR3 coding sequence is TGCAGTGCCCAAGCTAGCGGGAGGGCCTATGAGCAGTTCTTC. It specifies CSAQASGRAYEQFF.